This T cell receptor beta chain was identified during a study of OX40 agonist ivuxolimab in advanced cancers. Notes on this clone: Its antigen is unknown.

TCRdb's table, derived via immunoSEQ multiplex PCR, lists solely in-frame clones and lacks some. This table has approximately 76,000 clones, 92% appearing once. Study observations and caveats: Average numbers of expanded clones were greater in CD8+ T cells than in CD4+.

The TCR sequence derives from an adult with an advanced solid tumor such as melanoma, head and neck, liver or kidney cancer. Sequenced here: CD4+ or CD8+ T cells sorted from blood, sampled in a trial of the OX40 agonist ivuxolimab.

The CDR3 is CASSLLVGEGTYEQYF. The CDR3 DNA reads as TGTGCCAGCAGTTTATTGGTAGGGGAGGGTACCTACGAGCAGTACTTC. The chain carries TRBV27 and TRBJ2-7; 7 bases map to TRBD2. With V trimmed by 1 base and J by 2 bases, 8 bases remained unmatched. This CDR3 has 16 amino acids. Per germline, CDR1 MNHEY and CDR2 SMNVEV (reference sequence).